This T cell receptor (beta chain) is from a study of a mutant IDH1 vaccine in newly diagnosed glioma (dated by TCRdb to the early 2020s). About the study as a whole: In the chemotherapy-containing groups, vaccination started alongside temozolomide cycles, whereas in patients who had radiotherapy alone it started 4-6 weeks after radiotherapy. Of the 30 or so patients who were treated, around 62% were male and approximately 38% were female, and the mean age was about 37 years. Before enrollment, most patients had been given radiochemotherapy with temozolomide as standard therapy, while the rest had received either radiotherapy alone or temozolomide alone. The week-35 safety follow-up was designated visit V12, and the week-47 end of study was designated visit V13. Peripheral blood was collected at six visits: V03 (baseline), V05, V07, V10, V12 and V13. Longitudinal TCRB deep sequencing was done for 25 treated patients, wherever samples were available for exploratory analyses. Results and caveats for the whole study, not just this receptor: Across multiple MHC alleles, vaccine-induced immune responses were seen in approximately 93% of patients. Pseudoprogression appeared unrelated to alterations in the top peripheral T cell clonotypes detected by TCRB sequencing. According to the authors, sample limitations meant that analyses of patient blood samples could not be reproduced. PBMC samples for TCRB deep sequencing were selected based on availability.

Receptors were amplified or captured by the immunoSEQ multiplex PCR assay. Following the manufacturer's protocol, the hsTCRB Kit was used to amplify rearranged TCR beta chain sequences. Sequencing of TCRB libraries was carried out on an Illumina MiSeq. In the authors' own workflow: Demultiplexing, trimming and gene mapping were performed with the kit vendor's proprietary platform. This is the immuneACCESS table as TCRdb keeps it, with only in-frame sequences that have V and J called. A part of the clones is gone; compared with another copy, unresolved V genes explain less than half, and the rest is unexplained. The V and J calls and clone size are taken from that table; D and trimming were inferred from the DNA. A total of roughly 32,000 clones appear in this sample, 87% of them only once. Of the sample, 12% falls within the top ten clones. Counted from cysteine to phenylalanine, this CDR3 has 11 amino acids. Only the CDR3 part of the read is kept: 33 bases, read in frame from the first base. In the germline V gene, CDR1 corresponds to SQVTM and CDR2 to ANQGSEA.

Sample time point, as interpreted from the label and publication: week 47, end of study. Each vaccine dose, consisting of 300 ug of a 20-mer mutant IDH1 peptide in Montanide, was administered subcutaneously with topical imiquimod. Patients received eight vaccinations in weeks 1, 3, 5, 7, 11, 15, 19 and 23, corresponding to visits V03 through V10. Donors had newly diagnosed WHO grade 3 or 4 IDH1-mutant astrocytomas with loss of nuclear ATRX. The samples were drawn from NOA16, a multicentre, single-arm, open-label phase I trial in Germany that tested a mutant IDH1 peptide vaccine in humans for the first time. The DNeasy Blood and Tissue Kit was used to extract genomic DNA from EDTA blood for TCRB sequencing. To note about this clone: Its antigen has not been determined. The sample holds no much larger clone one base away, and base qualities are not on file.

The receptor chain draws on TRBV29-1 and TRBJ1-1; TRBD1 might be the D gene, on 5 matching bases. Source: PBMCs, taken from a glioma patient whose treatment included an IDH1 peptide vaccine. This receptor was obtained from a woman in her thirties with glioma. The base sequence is TGCATCCTACAGGAGAACACTGAAGCTTTCTTT. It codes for CILQENTEAFF.